The 25 T cell receptor beta chains below were found in one sample sequenced in a study of glioma-infiltrating T cells after dendritic cell vaccination. Only in-frame clones appear in the TCRdb table, and some are missing; sequencing was by immunoSEQ multiplex PCR. The sample records approximately 82,000 clones, 70% to 90% being singletons. The sequencing here drew on blood, taken before dendritic cell vaccination. These receptors came from a human donor with glioblastoma.

The gene calls are TRBV30 and TRBJ1-2; possibly TRBD1 for D (6 bases). Germline CDR1 is GTSNPN and CDR2 is SVGIG (reference sequence). This CDR3 contains 12 residues. The V end was cut by 3 bases, the J end by 8 bases, with 13 bases between. CDR3 sequence reads: CAWRGGAPGYTF. The CDR3 DNA reads TGTGCCTGGAGAGGGGGGGCGCCCGGCTACACCTTC.

The rearrangement links TRBV19 to TRBJ2-7, with TRBD2 matching 7 bases. Trimming at V came to 1 base and at J to 5 bases, leaving 5 bases not matched to a gene. Germline-derived CDR1 and CDR2 are LNHDA and SQIVND (reference sequence). CDR3 length equals 14 residues. Written as DNA, the CDR3 is TGTGCCAGTAGTATAGCGGGAGGTTCTCACGAGCAGTACTTC. Amino acid sequence: CASSIAGGSHEQYF.

This clone was counted once. The chain links TRBV4-1 to TRBJ2-5; weak D call: TRBD1 (5 bases). Trimming stripped 1 base from V and 2 bases from J, with 11 bases between. The CDR3 extends over 15 amino acids. Germline lookup yields CDR1 MGHRA and CDR2 YSYEKL. CDR3 amino acids: CASSQVQAGQETQYF. The DNA for the CDR3 is TGCGCCAGCAGCCAAGTACAGGCAGGGCAAGAGACCCAGTACTTC.

The CDR3 reads CASSLAAGGNQPQHF. DNA of the CDR3: TGCGCCAGCAGCTTGGCCGCAGGGGGAAATCAGCCCCAGCATTTT. The genes are TRBV5-1 and TRBJ1-5; the match to TRBD1 covers 7 bases. Germline CDR1 is SGHRS and CDR2 is YFSETQ. The length of the CDR3 is 15 residues. Trimming removed 0 bases from V and 4 bases from J; junction bases left unmatched: 4.

The genes are TRBV10-2 and TRBJ1-5; D gene unclear. This CDR3 has 13 amino acids. Trimming left V 6 bases short and J 4 bases short, with 10 bases between. The germline V gene has CDR1 WSHSY and CDR2 SAAADI. DNA for the CDR3: TGCGCCAGCAGCATCGGGGTTAATCAGCCCCAGCATTTT. Protein sequence: CASSIGVNQPQHF.

The chain carries TRBV27 and TRBJ2-3; tentative D call: TRBD2 (5 bases). Per germline, CDR1 MNHEY and CDR2 SMNVEV (reference sequence). V shed 5 bases and J shed 4 bases, with 13 bases lying between them. The CDR3 length is 14 residues. CDR3 protein: CASSTVDGADTQYF. CDR3 nucleotides: TGTGCCAGCAGTACCGTCGACGGGGCAGATACGCAGTATTTT.

This clone showed up just once. V gene TRBV6-1 combines with J gene TRBJ2-5; TRBD2 agrees at 15 bases. Germline CDR1 MNHNS, CDR2 SASEGT. The V segment lost 5 bases and the J segment 8 bases; nucleotides outside the gene matches: 6. The CDR3 runs to 15 residues. CDR3 amino acids: CASSWGLAGGTTQYF. Here the CDR3 DNA reads TGTGCCAGCAGTTGGGGACTAGCGGGGGGTACTACCCAGTACTTC.

The rearrangement uses TRBV2 and TRBJ2-7; 10 bases are a match to TRBD2. The CDR3 consists of 17 residues. Germline values: CDR1 SNHLY, CDR2 FYNNEI. The ends lost 6 bases at V and 7 bases at J; junction bases unmatched: 18. The CDR3 nucleotides read TGTGCCAGCAGAGAGCCGGGACTAGCGCAATTCCAGGGGGAGCAGTACTTC. Amino acids: CASREPGLAQFQGEQYF.

The rearrangement links TRBV6-5 to TRBJ2-5, with TRBD1 matching 10 bases. This CDR3 contains 16 residues. Trimming at V came to 2 bases and at J to 5 bases, leaving 8 bases not matched to a gene. CDR1 and CDR2 from the germline V gene are MNHEY and SVGAGI. DNA for the CDR3: TGTGCCAGCAGTTACGGACCGGGACAGGGGTGGGAGACCCAGTACTTC. Translating gives CASSYGPGQGWETQYF.

This sequence joins TRBV5-1 and TRBJ2-3, with D unresolved. The CDR3 sequence is 14 residues long. Looked up from germline, CDR1 is SGHRS and CDR2 is YFSETQ. V was cut by 0 bases and J by 4 bases, with 9 bases left in between. CDR3 nucleotide sequence: TGCGCCAGCAGCTTGGCGGTTTCCCCAGATACGCAGTATTTT. Residues: CASSLAVSPDTQYF.

The chain uses TRBV7-2 and TRBJ2-7; D possibly corresponds to TRBD2 (5 bases). The ends were cut back, 2 bases at V and 4 bases at J, with 9 bases in the middle. Per germline, CDR1 SGHTA and CDR2 FQGNSA. This CDR3 is built from 13 residues. CDR3 region: CASSLKRGYEQYF. CDR3 sequence (DNA): TGTGCCAGCAGCTTAAAGCGAGGGTACGAGCAGTACTTC.

This clone appeared once. The rearrangement links TRBV7-8 to TRBJ2-5; 9 nucleotides align to TRBD2. Trimming at V came to 2 bases and at J to 5 bases, leaving 3 bases not matched to a gene. The length of the CDR3 is 14 residues. Germline V gene data show CDR1 as SGHVS and CDR2 as FQNEAQ. CDR3 protein: CASSLRAGGETQYF. As DNA, the CDR3 is TGTGCCAGCAGCTTAAGGGCGGGAGGGGAGACCCAGTACTTC.

This clone has a single count. The CDR3: CASSADRDLIPLHF. The CDR3 region has the DNA TGTGCCAGCTCGGCCGACAGGGACCTAATCCCCCTCCACTTT. This sequence joins TRBV18 and TRBJ1-6; 7 bases match TRBD1. From germline, CDR1 is KGHSH and CDR2 LQKENI. The CDR3 covers 14 residues. The V gene end was trimmed by 6 bases and the J gene end by 13 bases; junction bases not matched to a gene: 12.

The chain couples TRBV7-3 to TRBJ1-3, with D possibly being TRBD1 (6 bases). Trimming left V 3 bases short and J 0 bases short, with 6 bases between. The germline CDR1 and CDR2 sequences are SGHTA and FQGTGA. There are 14 residues in the CDR3. CDR3 in amino acids: CASSLDSSGNTIYF. CDR3 nucleotide sequence: TGTGCCAGCAGCTTGGACAGCTCTGGAAACACCATATATTTT.

The chain links TRBV4-1 to TRBJ2-7, with a tentative D call TRBD2 (6 bases). V was shortened by 4 bases and J by 8 bases, with 18 bases between the two germline ends. The germline CDR1 and CDR2 sequences are MGHRA and YSYEKL. CDR3 size: 14 residues. CDR3 region: CASSRGTAPGQQYF. The CDR3 DNA reads as TGCGCCAGCAGCCGCGGGACGGCCCCTGGCCAGCAGTACTTC.

Comment on this clone: This specimen includes other DNA sequences encoding the same CDR3. The V call is TRBV7-3, the J call TRBJ2-1, with TRBD2 matching 11 bases. With 3 bases clipped from V and 2 bases from J, the junction kept 0 bases outside the gene matches. The CDR3 spans 15 residues. Germline V gene data show CDR1 as SGHTA and CDR2 as FQGTGA. CDR3 residues: CASSLTSGTYNEQFF. CDR3 in DNA: TGTGCCAGCAGCTTGACTAGCGGGACCTACAATGAGCAGTTCTTC.

The V call is TRBV7-2, the J call TRBJ2-1, with D hard to call. In germline, CDR1 is SGHTA, CDR2 FQGNSA. V lost 5 bases and J 4 bases, leaving 12 bases between the germline ends. The CDR3 is 14 residues long. CDR3 bases: TGTGCCAGCAGCCCCGGTCCCCTTTACAATGAGCAGTTCTTC. Translation gives CASSPGPLYNEQFF.

The chain joins TRBV9 to TRBJ2-2; 7 bases align to TRBD1. The germline gives CDR1 SGDLS, CDR2 YYNGEE. This CDR3 is 16 amino acids long. The ends lost 4 bases at V and 0 bases at J; junction bases unmatched: 6. The CDR3 bases are TGTGCCAGCAGCCTAACACAGGGGACGAACACCGGGGAGCTGTTTTTT. Amino acids: CASSLTQGTNTGELFF.

The CDR3 DNA sequence: TGTGCCTCGTCGGCGGGGGCCGGGACAGATACGCAGTATTTT. The encoded protein is CASSAGAGTDTQYF. The V and J genes are TRBV18 and TRBJ2-3; D might be TRBD2 (7 bases). The V gene lost 11 bases and the J gene lost 3 bases, with 18 bases spanning the gap. The CDR3 has 14 amino acids. Germline V gives CDR1 KGHSH, CDR2 LQKENI. Using reference TRBV18 and TRBJ2-3 for the parts outside the CDR3, the full variable domain is NAGVMQNPRHLVRRRGQEARLRCSPMKGHSHVYWYRQLPEEGLKFMVYLQKENIIDESGMPKERFSAEFPKEGPSILRIQQVVRGDSAAYFCASSAGAGTDTQYFGPGTRLTVL.

V is TRBV5-1 and J is TRBJ2-7, with 10 nucleotides matching TRBD1. Looked up from germline, CDR1 is SGHRS and CDR2 is YFSETQ. With V trimmed by 4 bases and J by 1 base, 20 bases remained unmatched. The CDR3 sequence is 20 residues long. The CDR3 spells CASSSKNFRDRGKLSYEQYF. CDR3 in DNA: TGCGCCAGCAGCAGCAAAAACTTCCGGGACAGGGGAAAACTATCCTACGAGCAGTACTTC.

This chain joins TRBV10-3 and TRBJ2-1, with a weak D call TRBD1 (6 bases). The germline V gene has CDR1 ENHRY and CDR2 SYGVKD. The CDR3 runs to 13 residues. V lost 9 bases and J 6 bases, leaving 15 bases between the germline ends. CDR3 bases: TGTGCCATAACAGGGACCGCCATCAATGAGCAGTTCTTC. Its protein is CAITGTAINEQFF.

The chain carries TRBV27 and TRBJ1-1; TRBD1 agrees at 8 bases. The CDR3 sequence is 17 residues long. V lost 0 bases to trimming and J lost 5 bases; unmatched junction nucleotides: 11. Germline V gives CDR1 MNHEY, CDR2 SMNVEV (reference sequence). The CDR3 is CASSLSGRGRGTTEAFF. The CDR3 DNA follows: TGTGCCAGCAGTTTATCCGGCAGGGGGCGCGGTACAACTGAAGCTTTCTTT.

This clone was counted a single time. The chain combines TRBV4-1 with TRBJ1-5; tentatively, D is TRBD1 (6 bases). V was trimmed by 3 bases and J by 2 bases, leaving 11 bases between them. From germline, CDR1 is MGHRA and CDR2 YSYEKL. The CDR3 runs to 15 residues. CDR3 bases: TGCGCCAGCAGCCAGAACAGGGTGGGCAATCAGCCCCAGCATTTT. Translating it yields CASSQNRVGNQPQHF.

The chain links TRBV11-2 to TRBJ1-5; D is ambiguous. This CDR3 has 18 residues. Per germline, CDR1 SGHAT and CDR2 FQNNGV. Trimming took off 1 base at V and 5 bases at J, with 21 bases between the two ends. The CDR3 sequence is CASSLGNIGGVGDQPQHF. Here the CDR3 DNA reads TGTGCCAGCAGCTTAGGAAATATTGGCGGGGTTGGTGATCAGCCCCAGCATTTT.

The J gene is TRBJ1-2, the V gene TRBV6-6; D remains ambiguous. The V end was cut by 7 bases, the J end by 1 base, with 10 bases between. This CDR3 contains 13 residues. In germline, CDR1 is MNHNY, CDR2 SVGAGI (reference sequence). In DNA form, the CDR3 reads TGTGCCAGCACCATAGGAGTTAACTATGGCTACACCTTC. Translated: CASTIGVNYGYTF.